A selection of T cell receptor beta chains follows, all from one sample in a study of blood T cell repertoires in COVID-19. The data were produced by immunoSEQ multiplex PCR, yet TCRdb's version contains in-frame clones alone and is incomplete. Of a few hundred thousand clones in the sample, more than 70% are singletons; the top ten hold more than 0.95%. Input material: PBMCs or T cells enriched from blood (not recorded which). The receptors originated from a woman under 30 who had recovered from COVID-19. CDR3s include the opening cysteine and the closing phenylalanine or tryptophan. The D gene is left open where the match is weak. Clone size, where shown, is once, few, many, or a class for clones that have expanded.

cdr3_nt cdr3_aa clone_size v_call d_call j_call
TGTGCCAGCAGCGTAGAGGCGGGGCTAGGTCCCTACGAGCAGTACTTC CASSVEAGLGPYEQYF NA TRBV9 NA TRBJ2-7
TGTGCCAGCAGCCAATTTCGACTCGCCTATGGCTACACCTTC CASSQFRLAYGYTF NA TRBV14 NA TRBJ1-2
TGTGCCAGCAGCTCGCTAGCGGGGGCTGGGACCGGGGAGCTGTTTTTT CASSSLAGAGTGELFF NA TRBV7-2 TRBD2 TRBJ2-2
TGTGCCAGTCGCAGGGATCTCTCTGGCTACACCTTC CASRRDLSGYTF NA TRBV19 NA TRBJ1-2
TGCGCCAGCAGCTTGGATTTTTTCGGGGGGCCGGGCACTGAAGCTTTCTTT CASSLDFFGGPGTEAFF NA TRBV5-1 NA TRBJ1-1
TGTGCCAGCAGTTACAGCGGGATGAACTATGGCTACACCTTC CASSYSGMNYGYTF few TRBV2 NA TRBJ1-2
TGTGCCTGGAGCTGGGGACAGGGTGGCAATCAGCCCCAGCATTTT CAWSWGQGGNQPQHF NA TRBV30 TRBD1 TRBJ1-5
TGTGCCAACCAGGACAGGGGCATTAATGAAAAACTGTTTTTT CANQDRGINEKLFF NA TRBV2 TRBD1 TRBJ1-4
TGCGCCAGCAGCTTAACAGGCCAATTTTTGAGCTACACCTTC CASSLTGQFLSYTF NA TRBV5-1 NA TRBJ1-2
TGTGCCAGCAGTTTCCATCAGGGAGGGTACACCTTC CASSFHQGGYTF once TRBV28 NA TRBJ1-2
TGCGCCAGCAGCGGACGGACAGGGGGGACTGAAGCTTTCTTT CASSGRTGGTEAFF NA TRBV5-1 TRBD1 TRBJ1-1
TGTGCCAGCAGCGGATCGGATTGGACAGGGGTAAGGGGGGCGGATACGCAGTATTTT CASSGSDWTGVRGADTQYF NA TRBV7-4 TRBD1 TRBJ2-3
TGTGCCAGCAGTGAGGCGACAGCTATCTCCTACGAGCAGTACTTC CASSEATAISYEQYF NA TRBV2 NA TRBJ2-7
TGTGCCATCAGTGAGTCTATCGGGAGCAATCAGCCCCAGCATTTT CAISESIGSNQPQHF NA TRBV10-3 NA TRBJ1-5
TGTGCCAGCAGTGCTAGCGGGGGGACTTACGAGCAGTACTTC CASSASGGTYEQYF NA TRBV2 TRBD2 TRBJ2-7
TGTGCCAGCAGGGAGGCAGGAAATCAGCCCCAGCATTTT CASREAGNQPQHF NA TRBV28 NA TRBJ1-5
TGTGCCAGTAGTATCCTAGACCGGAGCTCCTACAATGAGCAGTTCTTC CASSILDRSSYNEQFF NA TRBV19 NA TRBJ2-1
TGTGCCAGCAGCTACCGGGACTCCAATGAGCAGTTCTTC CASSYRDSNEQFF NA TRBV5-5 NA TRBJ2-1
TGTGCCAGCGGACGGGACGCGGGGGGTGAAGCTTTCTTT CASGRDAGGEAFF NA TRBV9 NA TRBJ1-1
TGTGCCAGCAGCTCAGGCGTAAAAGGAAACACCATATATTTT CASSSGVKGNTIYF NA TRBV11-2 NA TRBJ1-3
TGTGCCAGTAGCGGACAGGGGGCTTACTATGGCTACACCTTC CASSGQGAYYGYTF NA TRBV19 TRBD1 TRBJ1-2
TGTGCCAGCAGCCCTATCAGGGGGCCTAGGATGAACACTGAAGCTTTCTTT CASSPIRGPRMNTEAFF once TRBV7-8 TRBD1 TRBJ1-1
TGTGCCATCAGCCCCGGGACAGGGGTAGTCACCATATATTTT CAISPGTGVVTIYF NA TRBV10-3 TRBD1 TRBJ1-3
TGTGCCAGCAGTGACTCGACCGGGACAGTTGTGGGGGAGCAGTACTTC CASSDSTGTVVGEQYF once TRBV25-1 TRBD1 TRBJ2-7